The present TCR beta chain was sequenced within a study of T cell repertoires in cytomegalovirus infection. Across the study: Public TCR beta signatures were indicative of both CMV infection and a matching HLA type.

One entry per CDR3 protein, called by TCRdb with MiXCR from the reads. The sample records around 740,000 distinct CDR3 sequences, roughly 35% being singletons. The V gene's germline CDR1 is SGHVS and CDR2 FQNEAQ. The V end lost 1 base, the J end lost 2 bases, and 8 bases lay between the germline ends. There are 14 residues in the CDR3. What was sequenced was PBMCs. The clonotype comes from a human donor in good health (CMV status not recorded). Some clones in this sample may be carry-over from other donors' samples. The gene calls are TRBV7-8 and TRBJ1-2; D not resolved. The CDR3 region is CASSLGPTNYGYTF. The DNA for the CDR3 is TGTGCCAGCAGCTTAGGACCGACAAACTATGGCTACACCTTC.